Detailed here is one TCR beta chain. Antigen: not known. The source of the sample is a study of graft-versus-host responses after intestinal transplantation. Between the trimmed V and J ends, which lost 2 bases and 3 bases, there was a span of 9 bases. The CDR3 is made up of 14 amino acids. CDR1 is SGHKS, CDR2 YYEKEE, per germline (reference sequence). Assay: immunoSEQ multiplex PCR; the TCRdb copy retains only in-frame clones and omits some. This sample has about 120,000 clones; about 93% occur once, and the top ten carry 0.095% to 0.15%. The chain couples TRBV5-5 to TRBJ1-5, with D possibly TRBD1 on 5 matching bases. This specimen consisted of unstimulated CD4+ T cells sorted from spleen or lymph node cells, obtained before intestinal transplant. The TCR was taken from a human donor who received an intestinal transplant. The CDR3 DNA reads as TGTGCCAGCAGCTTCGGGGGATTCAATCAGCCCCAGCATTTT. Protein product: CASSFGGFNQPQHF.